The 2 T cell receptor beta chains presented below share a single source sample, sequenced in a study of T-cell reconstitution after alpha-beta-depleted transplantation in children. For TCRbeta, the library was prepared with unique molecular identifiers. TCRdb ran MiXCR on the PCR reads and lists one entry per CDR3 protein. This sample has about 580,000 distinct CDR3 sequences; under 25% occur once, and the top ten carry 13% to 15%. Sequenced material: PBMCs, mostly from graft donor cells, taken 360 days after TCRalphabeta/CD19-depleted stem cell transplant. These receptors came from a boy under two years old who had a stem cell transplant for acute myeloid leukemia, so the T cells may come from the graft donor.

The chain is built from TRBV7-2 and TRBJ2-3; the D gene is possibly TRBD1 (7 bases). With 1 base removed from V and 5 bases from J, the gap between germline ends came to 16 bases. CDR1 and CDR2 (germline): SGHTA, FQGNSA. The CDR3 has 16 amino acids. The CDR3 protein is CASSLEARGVLDTQYF. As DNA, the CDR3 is TGTGCCAGCAGCTTAGAGGCCAGGGGGGTATTAGATACGCAGTATTTT.

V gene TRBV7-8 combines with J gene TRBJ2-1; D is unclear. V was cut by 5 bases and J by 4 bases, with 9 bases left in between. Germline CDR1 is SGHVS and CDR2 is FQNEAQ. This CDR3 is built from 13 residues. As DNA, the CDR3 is TGTGCCAGCAGCCTAAACCAATACAATGAGCAGTTCTTC. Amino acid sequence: CASSLNQYNEQFF.